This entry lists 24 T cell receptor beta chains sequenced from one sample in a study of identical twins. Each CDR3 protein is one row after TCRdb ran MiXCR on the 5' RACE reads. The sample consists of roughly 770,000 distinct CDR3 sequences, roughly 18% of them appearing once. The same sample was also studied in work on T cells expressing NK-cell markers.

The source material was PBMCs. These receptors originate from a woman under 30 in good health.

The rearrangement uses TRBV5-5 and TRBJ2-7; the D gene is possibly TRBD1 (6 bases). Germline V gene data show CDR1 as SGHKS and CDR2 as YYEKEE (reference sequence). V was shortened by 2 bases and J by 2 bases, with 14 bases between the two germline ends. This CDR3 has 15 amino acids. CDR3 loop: CASSLSGTPTYEQYF. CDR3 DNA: TGTGCCAGCAGCTTATCCGGGACACCTACCTACGAGCAGTACTTC.

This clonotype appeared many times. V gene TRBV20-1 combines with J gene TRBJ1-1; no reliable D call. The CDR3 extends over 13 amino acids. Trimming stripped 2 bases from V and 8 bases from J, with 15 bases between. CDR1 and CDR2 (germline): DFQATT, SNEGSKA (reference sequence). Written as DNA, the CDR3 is TGCAGTGCTAGACCTCAGCAGGAACTGGAAGCTTTCTTT. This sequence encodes CSARPQQELEAFF.

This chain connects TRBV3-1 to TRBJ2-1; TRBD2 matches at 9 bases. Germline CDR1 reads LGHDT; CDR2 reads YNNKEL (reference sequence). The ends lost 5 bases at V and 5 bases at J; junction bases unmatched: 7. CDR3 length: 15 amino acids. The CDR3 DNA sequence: TGTGCCAGCAGCTTAGCGGGAGATGGACACAATGAGCAGTTCTTC. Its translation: CASSLAGDGHNEQFF.

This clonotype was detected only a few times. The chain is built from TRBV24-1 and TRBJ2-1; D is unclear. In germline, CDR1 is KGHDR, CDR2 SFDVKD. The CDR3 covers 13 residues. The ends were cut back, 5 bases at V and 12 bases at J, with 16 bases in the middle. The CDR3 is CATSVLPYIGQFF. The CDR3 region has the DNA TGTGCCACCAGTGTTCTGCCCTATATCGGGCAGTTCTTC.

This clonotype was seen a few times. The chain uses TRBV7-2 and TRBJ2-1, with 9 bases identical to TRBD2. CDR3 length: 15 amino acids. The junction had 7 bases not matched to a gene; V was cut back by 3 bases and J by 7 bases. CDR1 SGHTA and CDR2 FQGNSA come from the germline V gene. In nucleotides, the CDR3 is TGTGCCAGCAGCTTGATGGCTAGCGGGGTTAATGAGCAGTTCTTC. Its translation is CASSLMASGVNEQFF.

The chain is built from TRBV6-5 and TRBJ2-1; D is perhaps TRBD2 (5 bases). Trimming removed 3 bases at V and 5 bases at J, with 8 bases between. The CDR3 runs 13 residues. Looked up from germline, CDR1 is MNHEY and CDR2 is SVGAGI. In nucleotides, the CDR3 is TGTGCCAGCAGTTATGGGAGTAACAATGAGCAGTTCTTC. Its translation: CASSYGSNNEQFF.

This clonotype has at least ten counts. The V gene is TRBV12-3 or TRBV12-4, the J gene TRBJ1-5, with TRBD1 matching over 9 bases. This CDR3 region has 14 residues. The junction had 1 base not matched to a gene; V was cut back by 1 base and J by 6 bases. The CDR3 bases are TGTGCCAGCAGTTTAGGGACAGGGGTTCAGCCCCAGCATTTT. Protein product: CASSLGTGVQPQHF.

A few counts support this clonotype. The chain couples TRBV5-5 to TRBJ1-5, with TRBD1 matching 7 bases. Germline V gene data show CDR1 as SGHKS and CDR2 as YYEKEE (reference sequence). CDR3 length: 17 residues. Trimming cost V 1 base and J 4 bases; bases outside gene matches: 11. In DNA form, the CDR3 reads TGTGCCAGCAGCTTGTTGCCTTTTGGCAGGGGGAATCAGCCCCAGCATTTT. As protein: CASSLLPFGRGNQPQHF.

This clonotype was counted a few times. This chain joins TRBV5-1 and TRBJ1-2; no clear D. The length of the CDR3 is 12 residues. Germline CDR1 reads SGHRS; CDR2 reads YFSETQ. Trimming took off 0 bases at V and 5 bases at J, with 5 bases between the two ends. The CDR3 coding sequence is TGCGCCAGCAGCTTGGCGGCGTATGGCTACACCTTC. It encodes CASSLAAYGYTF. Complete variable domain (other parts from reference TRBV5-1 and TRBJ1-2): KAGVTQTPRYLIKTRGQQVTLSCSPISGHRSVSWYQQTPGQGLQFLFEYFSETQRNKGNFPGRFSGRQFSNSRSEMNVSTLELGDSALYLCASSLAAYGYTFGSGTRLTVV.

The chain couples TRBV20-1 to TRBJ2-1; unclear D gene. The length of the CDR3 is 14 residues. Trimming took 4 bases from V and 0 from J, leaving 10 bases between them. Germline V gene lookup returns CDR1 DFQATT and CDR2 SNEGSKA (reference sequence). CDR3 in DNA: TGCAGTGCTACGTCGAGGAGCTCCTACAATGAGCAGTTCTTC. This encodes CSATSRSSYNEQFF.

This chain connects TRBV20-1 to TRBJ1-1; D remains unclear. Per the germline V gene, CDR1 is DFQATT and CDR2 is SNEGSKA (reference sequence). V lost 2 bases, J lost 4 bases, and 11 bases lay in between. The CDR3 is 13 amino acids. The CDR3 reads CSARPPQTTEAFF. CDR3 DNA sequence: TGCAGTGCTAGACCCCCCCAGACCACTGAAGCTTTCTTT.

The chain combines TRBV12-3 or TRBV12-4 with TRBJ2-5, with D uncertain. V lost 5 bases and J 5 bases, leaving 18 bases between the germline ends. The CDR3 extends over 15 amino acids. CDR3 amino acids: CASSHRASGRETQYF. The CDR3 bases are TGTGCCAGCAGTCATCGGGCGTCAGGTCGGGAGACCCAGTACTTC.

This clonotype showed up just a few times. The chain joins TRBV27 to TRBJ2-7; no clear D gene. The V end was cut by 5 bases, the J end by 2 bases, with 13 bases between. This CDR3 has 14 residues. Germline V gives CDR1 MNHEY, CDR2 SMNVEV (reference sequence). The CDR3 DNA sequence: TGTGCCAGCAGTATTAGTCCGAATACCTACGAGCAGTACTTC. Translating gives CASSISPNTYEQYF.

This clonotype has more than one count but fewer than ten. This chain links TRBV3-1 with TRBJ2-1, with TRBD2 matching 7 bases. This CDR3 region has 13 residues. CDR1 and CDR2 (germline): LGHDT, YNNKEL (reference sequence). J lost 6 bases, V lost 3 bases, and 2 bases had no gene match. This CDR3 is CASSQRESNEQFF. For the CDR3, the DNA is TGTGCCAGCAGCCAGCGGGAGTCCAATGAGCAGTTCTTC.

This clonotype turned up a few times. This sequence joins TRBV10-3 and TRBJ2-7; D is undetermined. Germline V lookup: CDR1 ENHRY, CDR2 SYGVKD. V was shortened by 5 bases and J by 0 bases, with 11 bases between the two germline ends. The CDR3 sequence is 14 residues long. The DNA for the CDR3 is TGTGCCATCAGTCCCGGCTGGAGCTCCTACGAGCAGTACTTC. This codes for CAISPGWSSYEQYF.

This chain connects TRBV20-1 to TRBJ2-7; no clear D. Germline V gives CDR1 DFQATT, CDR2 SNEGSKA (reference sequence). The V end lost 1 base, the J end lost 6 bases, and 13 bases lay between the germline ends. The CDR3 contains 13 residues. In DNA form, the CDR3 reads TGCAGTGCTAGAGCCATCGGATCTATCGAGCAGTACTTC. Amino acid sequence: CSARAIGSIEQYF.

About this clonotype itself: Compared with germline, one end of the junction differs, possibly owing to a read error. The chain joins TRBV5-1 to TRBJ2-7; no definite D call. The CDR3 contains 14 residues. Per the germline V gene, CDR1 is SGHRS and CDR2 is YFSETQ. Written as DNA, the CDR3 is TGCGCCAGCAGCTTAATGTCCCACTCCTGCGAGCAGTACTTC. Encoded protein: CASSLMSHSCEQYF. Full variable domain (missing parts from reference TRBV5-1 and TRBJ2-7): KAGVTQTPRYLIKTRGQQVTLSCSPISGHRSVSWYQQTPGQGLQFLFEYFSETQRNKGNFPGRFSGRQFSNSRSEMNVSTLELGDSALYLCASSLMSHSCEQYFGPGTRLTVT.

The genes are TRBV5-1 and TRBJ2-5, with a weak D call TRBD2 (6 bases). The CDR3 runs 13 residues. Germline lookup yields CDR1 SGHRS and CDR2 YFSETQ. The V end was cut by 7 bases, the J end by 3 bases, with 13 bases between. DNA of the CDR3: TGCGCCAGCGGAGAGGGACTGGAAGAGACCCAGTACTTC. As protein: CASGEGLEETQYF.

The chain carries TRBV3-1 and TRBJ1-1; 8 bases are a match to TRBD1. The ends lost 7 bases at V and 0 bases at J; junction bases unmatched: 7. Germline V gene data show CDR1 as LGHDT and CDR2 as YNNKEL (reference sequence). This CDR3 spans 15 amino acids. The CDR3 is CASTRQGSVNTEAFF. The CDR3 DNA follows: TGTGCCAGCACACGACAGGGGTCGGTGAACACTGAAGCTTTCTTT.

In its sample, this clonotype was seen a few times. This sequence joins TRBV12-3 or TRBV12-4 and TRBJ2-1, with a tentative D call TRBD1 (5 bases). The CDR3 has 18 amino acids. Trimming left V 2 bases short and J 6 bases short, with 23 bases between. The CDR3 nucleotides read TGTGCCAGCAGTTTAATGAGTCGTGGCAGGGTGAGTGTCAATGAGCAGTTCTTC. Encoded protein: CASSLMSRGRVSVNEQFF.

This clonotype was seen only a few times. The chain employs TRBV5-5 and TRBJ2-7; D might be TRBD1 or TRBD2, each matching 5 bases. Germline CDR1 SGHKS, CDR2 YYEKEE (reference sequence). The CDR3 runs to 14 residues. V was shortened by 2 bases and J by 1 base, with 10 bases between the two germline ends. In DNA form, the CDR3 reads TGTGCCAGCAGCTTATATGGGGGATCCTACGAGCAGTACTTC. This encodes CASSLYGGSYEQYF.

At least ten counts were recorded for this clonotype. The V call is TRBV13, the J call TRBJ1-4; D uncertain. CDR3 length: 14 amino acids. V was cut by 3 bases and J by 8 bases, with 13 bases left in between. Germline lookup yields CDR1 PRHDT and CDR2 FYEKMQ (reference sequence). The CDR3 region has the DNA TGTGCCAGCAGCTTCGGGGAGAAGGGAGAAAAACTGTTTTTT. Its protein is CASSFGEKGEKLFF.

The CDR3 nucleotides are TGTGCCAGTAGTGGTCCCATGGACACGGAGACCCAGTACTTC. It codes for CASSGPMDTETQYF. The gene calls are TRBV19 and TRBJ2-5; D possibly corresponds to TRBD1 (5 bases). Germline CDR1 is LNHDA and CDR2 is SQIVND (reference sequence). The CDR3 spans 14 residues. The ends were cut back, 5 bases at V and 5 bases at J, with 15 bases in the middle.

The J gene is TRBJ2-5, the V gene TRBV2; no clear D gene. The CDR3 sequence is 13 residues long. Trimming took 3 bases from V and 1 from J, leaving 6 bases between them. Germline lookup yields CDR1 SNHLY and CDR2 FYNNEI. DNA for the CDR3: TGTGCCAGCAGTGAGGGGATCCAAGAGACCCAGTACTTC. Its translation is CASSEGIQETQYF. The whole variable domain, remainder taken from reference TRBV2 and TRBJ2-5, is EPEVTQTPSHQVTQMGQEVILRCVPISNHLYFYWYRQILGQKVEFLVSFYNNEISEKSEIFDDQFSVERPDGSNFTLKIRSTKLEDSAMYFCASSEGIQETQYFGPGTRLLVL.